The 6 T cell receptor beta chains below all came from one sample that was sequenced in a study of T cells in women clearing cervical HPV infection. Repertoires were generated with immunoSEQ multiplex PCR, while TCRdb's copy carries only in-frame clones and drops some. The sample's table shows 22,000 or so clones. The specimen sequenced was blood buffy coat. The receptors were gathered from a woman between 18 and 75 years old with a cervical HPV16 infection that either progressed to CIN3+ or cleared (not recorded which).

Concerning this clone: The CDR3 end is not reached by the read, which stops 3 residues before it; the germline J gene fills it in. The chain has TRBV19 and TRBJ2-7; D unresolved. CDR3 length: 11 amino acids. Germline V lookup: CDR1 LNHDA, CDR2 SQIVND (reference sequence). With 11 bases removed from V and 5 bases from J, the gap between germline ends came to 13 bases. The CDR3 DNA, read in part, is TGTGCCGGCCCATGTGAAAACGAG. Translation: CAGPCENE. The CDR3 as a whole reads CAGPCENEQYF. The whole variable domain, filled in from reference TRBV19 and TRBJ2-7, reads DGGITQSPKYLFRKEGQNVTLSCEQNLNHDAMYWYRQDPGQGLRLIYYSQIVNDFQKGDIAEGYSVSREKKESFPLTVTSAQKNPTAFYLCAGPCENEQYFGPGTRLTVT.

Of note for this clone: Coverage ceases 3 residues before the CDR3 finishes, and the germline J gene fills in the end. The chain links TRBV24-1 to TRBJ2-1; 7 positions agree with TRBD1. The trim removed 3 bases at V and 6 bases at J, leaving 7 bases unmatched. The CDR3 totals 15 residues. Germline V lookup: CDR1 KGHDR, CDR2 SFDVKD. The CDR3 loop is CATSDIRQGSNEQFF. CDR3 bases read: TGTGCCACCAGTGATATCCGACAGGGAAGCAATGAG.

Concerning this clone itself: Read coverage stops 3 residues before the CDR3 terminus; the germline J gene supplies the remainder. V usage is TRBV20-1 and J usage is TRBJ1-1; D not certain. Germline V gene sequence: CDR1 DFQATT, CDR2 SNEGSKA (reference sequence). V gave up 2 bases and J gave up 1 base, with 8 bases separating them. There are 13 residues in the CDR3. Incomplete CDR3 DNA: TGCAGTGCTAGAAATCATCCGAACACTGAA. This translates into CSARNHPNTE. In full, the CDR3 reads CSARNHPNTEAFF.

Concerning this clone: The sequenced fragment ends 3 residues before the CDR3 boundary, so the rest is inferred from the germline J gene. Other DNA sequences in the same sample also yield this CDR3. The V gene is TRBV7-9, the J gene TRBJ1-1; 9 bases agree with TRBD1. Germline V gene sequence: CDR1 SEHNR, CDR2 FQNEAQ (reference sequence). With V trimmed by 5 bases and J by 2 bases, 6 bases remained unmatched. CDR3 length: 15 amino acids. The covered CDR3 bases are TGTGCCAGCAGCCCCCTGACAGGGGGAAACACTGAA. It codes for CASSPLTGGNTE. From start to end, the CDR3 is CASSPLTGGNTEAFF.

To note about this clone: The CDR3 extends 3 residues past the end of the read, so its final part is completed from the germline J gene. V and J are TRBV5-1 and TRBJ2-7, with TRBD2 identical over 10 bases. The CDR3 is made up of 15 amino acids. With V trimmed by 0 bases and J by 3 bases, 3 bases remained unmatched. Germline V gene lookup returns CDR1 SGHRS and CDR2 YFSETQ. This CDR3 is CASSLAGLAVYEQYF. The sequenced part of the CDR3 DNA is TGCGCCAGCAGCTTGGCCGGACTAGCGGTCTACGAG. Variable domain in full (rest from reference TRBV5-1 and TRBJ2-7): KAGVTQTPRYLIKTRGQQVTLSCSPISGHRSVSWYQQTPGQGLQFLFEYFSETQRNKGNFPGRFSGRQFSNSRSEMNVSTLELGDSALYLCASSLAGLAVYEQYFGPGTRLTVT.

A word on this clone: The CDR3 end falls 3 residues outside the read, so it is completed with the germline J gene. V gene TRBV20-1 combines with J gene TRBJ2-7; D ambiguous. The V end was cut by 3 bases, the J end by 3 bases, with 18 bases between. The germline V gene has CDR1 DFQATT and CDR2 SNEGSKA (reference sequence). The CDR3 is 15 amino acids. The CDR3: CSASGNRENLYEQYF. The part of the CDR3 DNA that was read is TGCAGTGCTAGCGGTAATCGAGAGAATCTCTACGAG.